This T cell receptor beta chain was observed in a study of T cells in narcolepsy. General study results and limits: Blood of same and different patients, but not healthy controls, reportedly held recurring autoreactive clonotypes. Comparing one patient's CSF and blood CD4+ clonotypes highlighted HCRT- and TRIB2-specific autoreactive clonotypes.

CDR1 is SGHTA, CDR2 FQGNSA, per germline. V gave up 6 bases and J gave up 10 bases; unmatched junction bases: 18. The CDR3 is 17 residues long. The protocol was immunoSEQ multiplex PCR, while the TCRdb copy is restricted to in-frame clones and leaves out a portion. Here the sample spans about 40,000 clones, 70% to 90% being singletons. Details on this clone: The target antigen is unknown.

The sequence derives from a human donor with narcolepsy. The sample comprised CD45RA- memory CD4+ T cells from PBMCs. This chain connects TRBV7-2 to TRBJ2-1; 10 bases align to TRBD2. The CDR3 loop is CASRTSARAGGRDEQFF. DNA for the CDR3: TGTGCCAGCAGAACCTCGGCCCGAGCGGGAGGGCGCGACGAGCAGTTCTTC.